The sample holds many counts of the clone carrying this T cell receptor (beta chain). Its matching antigen is unknown. CDR1 and CDR2 (germline): KGHDR, SFDVKD. With V trimmed by 5 bases and J by 7 bases, 4 bases remained unmatched. The CDR3 has 13 amino acids. Researchers amplified the TCR beta CDR3 regions from RNA transcripts. An initial round of RT-PCR targeting the TCR CDR3 relied on the HTBI primer set. TCRdb ran MiXCR on the multiplex PCR reads and lists one entry per CDR3 protein. The sample carries about 480,000 distinct CDR3 sequences, approximately 14% recorded once. Diagnosing involved the use of clinical symptoms, serum thyroxine and TRAb, thyroid ultrasound and orbital computed tomography. The data were taken from a study of T cells in Graves' hyperthyroidism and ophthalmopathy. Study-wide points: Peripheral blood also featured most of the thyroid clonotypes expanded above 0.001.

The source material was blood. The receptor comes from a woman aged 18 to 35 with Graves' hyperthyroidism. The chain joins TRBV24-1 to TRBJ1-5; TRBD1 matches at 7 bases. The CDR3 region has the DNA TGTGCCACCAGTGGGGGACAGATACAGCCCCAGCATTTT. It is translated as CATSGGQIQPQHF.